Shown below are 3 T cell receptor beta chains from a single sample sequenced in a study of control samples from healthy donors and cancer patients. The assay was immunoSEQ multiplex PCR, and TCRdb's table has in-frame clones only and misses some. The table shows approximately 86,000 clones, with approximately 87% occurring only once. Sequencing was performed on blood. The receptors were sampled from a woman aged 40 to 50 in good health.

The chain carries TRBV29-1 and TRBJ1-2; D is uncertain. Germline V gives CDR1 SQVTM, CDR2 ANQGSEA. V lost 5 bases, J lost 8 bases, and 18 bases lay in between. The CDR3 spans 13 residues. CDR3 sequence (DNA): TGCAGCGTTTCAGGAGCCTCTCCTAGGGGCTACACCTTC. Encoded protein: CSVSGASPRGYTF.

This chain uses TRBV4-3 with TRBJ1-1; TRBD1 is a possible D gene (6 bases). The CDR3 totals 16 residues. V gave up 0 bases and J gave up 7 bases, with 18 bases separating them. Germline lookup yields CDR1 LGHNA and CDR2 YSLEER. The CDR3 loop reads CASSQDRGGPNFEAFF. CDR3 DNA: TGCGCCAGCAGCCAAGACAGGGGCGGCCCTAACTTTGAAGCTTTCTTT.

The sample holds a few counts of this clone. The V gene is TRBV5-1, the J gene TRBJ1-6; D perhaps matches TRBD1 (6 bases). Germline CDR1 SGHRS, CDR2 YFSETQ. Trimming removed 3 bases at V and 5 bases at J, with 12 bases between. The CDR3 runs to 15 residues. CDR3 region: CASSSQGMNNSPLHF. The CDR3, as DNA: TGCGCCAGCAGCTCTCAGGGGATGAATAATTCACCCCTCCACTTT.